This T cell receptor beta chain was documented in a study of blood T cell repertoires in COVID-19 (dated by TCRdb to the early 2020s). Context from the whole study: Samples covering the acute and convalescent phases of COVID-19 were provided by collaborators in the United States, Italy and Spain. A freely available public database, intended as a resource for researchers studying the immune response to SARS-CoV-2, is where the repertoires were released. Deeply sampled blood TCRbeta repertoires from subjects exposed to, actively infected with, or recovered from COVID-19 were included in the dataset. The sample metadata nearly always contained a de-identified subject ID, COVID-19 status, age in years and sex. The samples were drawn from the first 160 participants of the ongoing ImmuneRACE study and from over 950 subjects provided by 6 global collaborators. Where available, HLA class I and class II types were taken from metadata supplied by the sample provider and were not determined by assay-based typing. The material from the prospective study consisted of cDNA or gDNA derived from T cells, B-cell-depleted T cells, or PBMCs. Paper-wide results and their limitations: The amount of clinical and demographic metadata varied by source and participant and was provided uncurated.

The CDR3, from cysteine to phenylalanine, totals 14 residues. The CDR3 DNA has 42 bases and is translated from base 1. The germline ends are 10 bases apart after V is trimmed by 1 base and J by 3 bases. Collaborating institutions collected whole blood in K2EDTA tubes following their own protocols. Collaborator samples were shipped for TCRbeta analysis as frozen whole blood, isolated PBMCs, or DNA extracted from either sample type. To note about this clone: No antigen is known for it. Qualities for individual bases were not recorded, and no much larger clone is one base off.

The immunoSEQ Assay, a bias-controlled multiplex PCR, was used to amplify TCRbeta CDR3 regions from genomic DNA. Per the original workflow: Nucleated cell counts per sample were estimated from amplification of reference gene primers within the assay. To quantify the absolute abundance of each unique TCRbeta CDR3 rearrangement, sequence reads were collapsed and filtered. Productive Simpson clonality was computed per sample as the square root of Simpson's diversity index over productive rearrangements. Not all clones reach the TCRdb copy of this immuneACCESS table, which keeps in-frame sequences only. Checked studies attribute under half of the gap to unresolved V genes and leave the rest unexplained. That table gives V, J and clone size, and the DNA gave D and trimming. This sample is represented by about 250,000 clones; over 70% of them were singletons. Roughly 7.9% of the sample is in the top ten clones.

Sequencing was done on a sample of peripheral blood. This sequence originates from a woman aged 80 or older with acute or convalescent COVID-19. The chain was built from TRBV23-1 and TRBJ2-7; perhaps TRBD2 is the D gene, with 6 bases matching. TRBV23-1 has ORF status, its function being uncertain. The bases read TGCGCCAGCAGTCAATACGGGGGTAGCTACGAGCAGTACTTC. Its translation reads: CASSQYGGSYEQYF.